The 21 T cell receptor beta chains listed next were all sequenced from one sample in a study of blood T cells in healthy people across ages. A second PCR of 7 to 11 cycles used a sample-barcoded 5' primer and a J-beta primer mix. TCRdb fed the 5' RACE reads into MiXCR, producing one record per CDR3 protein. This table has around 600,000 distinct CDR3 sequences, 40% to 55% appearing once. Sequenced: blood. These TCRs come from a man aged 80 or over in good health.

The CDR3 bases are TGTGCCACCAGCAGAGATCTCTCCACCTGGGGCGAGCAGTACTTC. It specifies CATSRDLSTWGEQYF. The rearrangement links TRBV15 to TRBJ2-7; D is uncertain. The germline gives CDR1 LNHNV, CDR2 YYDKDF (reference sequence). The V end lost 0 bases, the J end lost 6 bases, and 15 bases lay between the germline ends. The CDR3 totals 15 residues.

The genes are TRBV4-3 and TRBJ2-5; D not resolved. CDR1 and CDR2 from the germline V gene are LGHNA and YSLEER. The CDR3 is 14 amino acids. The germline V and J ends were trimmed by 0 bases and 11 bases, with 16 bases remaining between them. CDR3 sequence reads: CASSQERARNEQYF. The CDR3 bases are TGCGCCAGCAGCCAAGAAAGAGCGAGGAATGAGCAGTACTTC.

In its sample, this clonotype was seen a few times. This chain joins TRBV7-6 and TRBJ1-6; D possibly corresponds to TRBD1 (5 bases). From germline, CDR1 is SGHVS and CDR2 FNYEAQ. The CDR3 consists of 15 residues. V lost 5 bases and J 4 bases, leaving 12 bases between the germline ends. The CDR3 is CASSRARGYNSPLHF. CDR3 nucleotide sequence: TGTGCCAGCAGCCGAGCAAGGGGTTATAATTCACCCCTCCACTTT.

The J gene is TRBJ2-5, the V gene TRBV4-2; D is perhaps TRBD2 (6 bases). Germline V gene data show CDR1 as LGHNA and CDR2 as YNFKEQ. Trimming took off 11 bases at V and 5 bases at J, with 15 bases between the two ends. The CDR3 is 12 amino acids. CDR3 coding DNA: TGTGCCGCGGGAATTGTCGGGGAGACCCAGTACTTC. This gives the protein CAAGIVGETQYF.

The table lists this clonotype with many counts. The chain joins TRBV6-6 to TRBJ1-2; D is ambiguous. CDR1 and CDR2 from the germline V gene are MNHNY and SVGAGI (reference sequence). Trimming cost V 3 bases and J 5 bases, with 7 bases left between them. The CDR3 consists of 12 residues. CDR3 residues: CASSYGSYGYTF. The DNA for the CDR3 is TGTGCCAGCAGTTATGGCAGTTATGGCTACACCTTC.

This clonotype was counted ten times or more. The gene calls are TRBV6-6 and TRBJ1-6; a possible D gene is TRBD1 (5 bases). CDR3 length: 14 amino acids. The V end was cut by 8 bases, the J end by 9 bases, with 17 bases between. Germline CDR1 is MNHNY and CDR2 is SVGAGI (reference sequence). CDR3 coding DNA: TGTGCCAGCGGGAGAGGGGAGCCCGGTTCACCCCTCCACTTT. It specifies CASGRGEPGSPLHF.

The gene calls are TRBV7-9 and TRBJ2-5; the match to TRBD2 covers 13 bases. This CDR3 has 18 amino acids. Germline CDR1 is SEHNR and CDR2 is FQNEAQ (reference sequence). Trimming at V came to 5 bases and at J to 10 bases, leaving 19 bases not matched to a gene. CDR3 sequence: CASSPWTSGRPLTWDQYF. In DNA, the CDR3 is TGTGCCAGCAGCCCCTGGACTAGCGGGAGACCCCTTACCTGGGACCAGTACTTC.

The CDR3 sequence is CASSAGQGSSYEQYF. The DNA of the CDR3 is TGCGCCAGCAGCGCTGGACAGGGGAGCTCCTACGAGCAGTACTTC. This sequence joins TRBV5-1 and TRBJ2-7; 9 bases are shared with TRBD1. The CDR3 spans 15 residues. Looked up from germline, CDR1 is SGHRS and CDR2 is YFSETQ. The V and J ends lost 4 bases and 0 bases, in that order; junction bases with no gene match: 5.

The chain employs TRBV10-3 and TRBJ1-2, with D maybe TRBD1 (5 bases). This CDR3 region has 13 residues. The V gene lost 10 bases and the J gene lost 3 bases, with 15 bases spanning the gap. Germline lookup yields CDR1 ENHRY and CDR2 SYGVKD. The CDR3: CATQGNIDYGYTF. The CDR3 bases are TGTGCCACCCAGGGAAATATAGACTATGGCTACACCTTC.

The chain joins TRBV20-1 to TRBJ2-4; D unresolved. The germline V and J ends were trimmed by 5 bases and 7 bases, with 12 bases remaining between them. This CDR3 has 12 residues. CDR1 is DFQATT and CDR2 is SNEGSKA in the germline V gene (reference sequence). The CDR3 spells CSAVQVGNIQYF. CDR3 DNA sequence: TGCAGTGCTGTTCAGGTTGGGAACATTCAGTACTTC.

This chain connects TRBV7-2 to TRBJ2-1, with 11 bases aligning to TRBD2. The germline V gene has CDR1 SGHTA and CDR2 FQGNSA. The CDR3 contains 16 residues. The junction had 4 bases not matched to a gene; V was cut back by 2 bases and J by 4 bases. The CDR3 DNA reads as TGTGCCAGCAGCTTATTCGCTAGCGGGAGGTACAATGAGCAGTTCTTC. Translating it yields CASSLFASGRYNEQFF.

The J gene is TRBJ2-5, the V gene TRBV12-3 or TRBV12-4; no definite D call. CDR3 length equals 14 residues. V was shortened by 5 bases and J by 1 base, with 11 bases between the two germline ends. CDR3 DNA: TGTGCCAGCAGTATTGGACGTTTCCAAGAGACCCAGTACTTC. Protein product: CASSIGRFQETQYF.

The gene calls are TRBV9 and TRBJ2-1; TRBD2 agrees at 9 bases. Germline V gives CDR1 SGDLS, CDR2 YYNGEE. With 0 bases clipped from V and 6 bases from J, the junction kept 16 bases outside the gene matches. This CDR3 spans 19 amino acids. CDR3 sequence (DNA): TGTGCCAGCAGCGTAGTAGGTGCGGGAGGGCCTTGGGGCTGCAATGAGCAGTTCTTC. The encoded protein is CASSVVGAGGPWGCNEQFF. Variable domain in full (rest from reference TRBV9 and TRBJ2-1): DSGVTQTPKHLITATGQRVTLRCSPRSGDLSVYWYQQSLDQGLQFLIQYYNGEERAKGNILERFSAQQFPDLHSELNLSSLELGDSALYFCASSVVGAGGPWGCNEQFFGPGTRLTVL.

About this clonotype: Its ends do not fully match the called genes, so a read error is possible. The chain carries TRBV29-1 and TRBJ2-5, with TRBD2 as a possible D gene (5 bases). CDR3 size: 12 residues. Germline CDR1 is SQVTM and CDR2 is ANQGSEA. The CDR3, as DNA: TGCAGCGTTGTCCCCGGGGAAGAGACCCGGTACTTC. Its protein is CSVVPGEETRYF.

The CDR3 region has the DNA TGTGCCAGCAGTTTATCGCGCCCAACTAGCGGGCTCTTCTACGAGCAGTACTTC. Translation gives CASSLSRPTSGLFYEQYF. The J gene is TRBJ2-4, the V gene TRBV27; 9 bases map to TRBD2. The J call is doubtful: the DNA matches TRBJ2-7 better. The CDR3 length is 18 residues. Germline V gene data show CDR1 as MNHEY and CDR2 as SMNVEV (reference sequence).

The sample holds a few counts of this clonotype. This chain uses TRBV12-3 or TRBV12-4 with TRBJ1-1, with 7 bases aligning to TRBD1. The V and J ends lost 2 bases and 0 bases, in that order; junction bases with no gene match: 6. This CDR3 comprises 16 residues. The CDR3 reads CASSLHSTGMNTEAFF. As DNA, the CDR3 is TGTGCCAGCAGTTTACATTCGACAGGGATGAACACTGAAGCTTTCTTT.

This sequence joins TRBV9 and TRBJ1-2, with D tentatively TRBD1 (5 bases). The germline V gene encodes CDR1 SGDLS and CDR2 YYNGEE. Between the trimmed V and J ends, which lost 4 bases and 6 bases, there was a span of 13 bases. The CDR3 runs 13 residues. The CDR3 spells CASSRDSRHGYTF. The DNA for the CDR3 is TGTGCCAGCAGCAGAGACAGCCGGCATGGCTACACCTTC.

The chain carries TRBV7-2 and TRBJ2-7; D is unresolved. There are 15 residues in the CDR3. Trimming pared 5 bases from V and 0 bases from J, leaving 14 bases between. Germline V gives CDR1 SGHTA, CDR2 FQGNSA. CDR3 coding DNA: TGTGCCAGCAGCCCACTGGTGGGTAACTCCTACGAGCAGTACTTC. Protein sequence: CASSPLVGNSYEQYF.

The chain uses TRBV5-1 and TRBJ1-4; 8 bases match TRBD1. CDR1 is SGHRS and CDR2 is YFSETQ in the germline V gene. J lost 8 bases, V lost 4 bases, and 10 bases had no gene match. There are 15 residues in the CDR3. CDR3 protein: CASSAWDRRAEKLFF. In DNA form, the CDR3 reads TGCGCCAGCAGCGCGTGGGACAGGAGGGCGGAAAAACTGTTTTTT.

The V and J genes are TRBV29-1 and TRBJ2-3; 13 bases map to TRBD2. Per germline, CDR1 SQVTM and CDR2 ANQGSEA. Trimming removed 6 bases from V and 4 bases from J; junction bases left unmatched: 4. The CDR3 runs 14 residues. Written as DNA, the CDR3 is TGCAGCGTACTAGCGGGAGGGCCGGCAGATACGCAGTATTTT. Translated: CSVLAGGPADTQYF.

The chain has TRBV20-1 and TRBJ2-4; 7 nucleotides agree with TRBD2. V lost 6 bases, J lost 3 bases, and 5 bases stayed unmatched. The CDR3 contains 13 residues. Germline assignment: CDR1 DFQATT and CDR2 SNEGSKA (reference sequence). In DNA, the CDR3 is TGCAGTGCGCGGGAGTTCGGCAAAAACATTCAGTACTTC. Its protein is CSAREFGKNIQYF.